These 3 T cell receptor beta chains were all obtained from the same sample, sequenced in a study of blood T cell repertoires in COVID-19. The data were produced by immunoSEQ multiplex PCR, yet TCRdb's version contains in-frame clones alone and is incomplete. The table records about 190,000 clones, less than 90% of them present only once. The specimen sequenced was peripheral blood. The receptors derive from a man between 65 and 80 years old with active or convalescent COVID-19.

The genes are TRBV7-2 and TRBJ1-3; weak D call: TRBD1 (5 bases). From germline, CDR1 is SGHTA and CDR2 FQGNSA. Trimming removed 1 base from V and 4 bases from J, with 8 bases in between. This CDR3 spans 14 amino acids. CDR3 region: CASSLEGVGNTIYF. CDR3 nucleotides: TGTGCCAGCAGCTTAGAAGGGGTAGGAAACACCATATATTTT.

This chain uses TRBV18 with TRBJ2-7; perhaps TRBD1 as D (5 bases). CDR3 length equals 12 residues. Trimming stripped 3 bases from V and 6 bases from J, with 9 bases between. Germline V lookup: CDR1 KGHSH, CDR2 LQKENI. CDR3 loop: CASSPQGPEQYF. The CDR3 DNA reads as TGTGCCAGCTCACCGCAGGGCCCCGAGCAGTACTTC.

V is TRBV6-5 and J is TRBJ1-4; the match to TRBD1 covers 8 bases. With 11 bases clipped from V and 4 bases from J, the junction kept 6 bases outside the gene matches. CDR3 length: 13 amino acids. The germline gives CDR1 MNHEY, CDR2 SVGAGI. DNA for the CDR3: TGTGCCGCCAGGGGGCTGAGTAATGAAAAACTGTTTTTT. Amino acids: CAARGLSNEKLFF.